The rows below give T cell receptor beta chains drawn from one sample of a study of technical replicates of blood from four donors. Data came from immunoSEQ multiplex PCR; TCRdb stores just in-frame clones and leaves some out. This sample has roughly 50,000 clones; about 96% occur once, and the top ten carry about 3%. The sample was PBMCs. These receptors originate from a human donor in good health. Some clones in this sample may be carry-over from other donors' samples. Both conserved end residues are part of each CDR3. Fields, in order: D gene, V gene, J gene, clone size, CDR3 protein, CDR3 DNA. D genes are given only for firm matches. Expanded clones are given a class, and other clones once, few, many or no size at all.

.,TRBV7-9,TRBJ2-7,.,CASSSLRGEQYF,TGTGCCAGCAGCTCGCTCCGGGGAGAGCAGTACTTC
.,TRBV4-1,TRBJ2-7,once,CASSQGRARGGHEQYF,TGCGCCAGCAGCCAAGGACGGGCGCGGGGAGGTCACGAGCAGTACTTC
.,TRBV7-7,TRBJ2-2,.,CASSQNLPGTGELFF,TGTGCCAGCAGCCAAAATCTACCAGGGACCGGGGAGCTGTTTTTT
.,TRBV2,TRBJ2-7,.,CASSVRVPYEQYF,TGTGCCAGCAGTGTCAGGGTCCCCTACGAGCAGTACTTC
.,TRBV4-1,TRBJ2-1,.,CASSQDTSPYNEQFF,TGCGCCAGCAGCCAAGATACTAGCCCCTACAATGAGCAGTTCTTC
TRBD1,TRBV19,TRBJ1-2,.,CASSPGQIYGYTF,TGTGCCAGTAGCCCGGGACAGATATATGGCTACACCTTC
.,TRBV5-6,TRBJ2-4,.,CASSPPRAGAKNIQYF,TGTGCCAGCAGCCCCCCGAGAGCGGGAGCCAAAAACATTCAGTACTTC
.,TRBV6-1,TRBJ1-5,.,CASSDGQWPNQPQHF,TGTGCCAGCAGTGATGGTCAGTGGCCGAATCAGCCCCAGCATTTT
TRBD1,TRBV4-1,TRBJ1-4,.,CASVQGGSNEKLFF,TGCGCCAGCGTCCAGGGGGGCTCGAATGAAAAACTGTTTTTT
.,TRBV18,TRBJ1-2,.,CASSPEGSNYGYTF,TGTGCCAGCTCACCTGAGGGATCTAACTATGGCTACACCTTC
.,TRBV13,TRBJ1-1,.,CASSLQENTEAFF,TGTGCCAGCAGCTTACAGGAGAACACTGAAGCTTTCTTT
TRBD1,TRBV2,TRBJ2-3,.,CASSGVRGRADTQYF,TGTGCCAGCAGTGGGGTTAGGGGGCGCGCAGATACGCAGTATTTT
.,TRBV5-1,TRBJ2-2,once,CASSQKRTGGNTGELFF,TGCGCCAGCAGCCAAAAAAGGACCGGAGGGAACACCGGGGAGCTGTTTTTT
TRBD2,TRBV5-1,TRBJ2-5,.,CASSERLAGAPPVTQYF,TGCGCCAGCAGCGAACGACTAGCGGGGGCCCCCCCTGTGACCCAGTACTTC
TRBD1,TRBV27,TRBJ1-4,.,CASSAPGQALGEKLFF,TGTGCCAGCAGTGCGCCGGGACAGGCGTTGGGGGAAAAACTGTTTTTT
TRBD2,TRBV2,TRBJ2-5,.,CASSDLGTSGETQYF,TGTGCCAGCAGTGACCTAGGGACTAGCGGGGAGACCCAGTACTTC
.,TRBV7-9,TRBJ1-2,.,CASRAQYGYTF,TGTGCCAGCAGGGCTCAATATGGCTACACCTTC
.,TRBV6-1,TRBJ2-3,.,CATVEGAVGSDTQYF,TGTGCTACCGTGGAGGGGGCAGTCGGGTCAGATACGCAGTATTTT
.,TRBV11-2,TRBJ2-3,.,CASSPGGFGTDTQYF,TGTGCCAGCAGTCCCGGGGGATTCGGCACAGATACGCAGTATTTT
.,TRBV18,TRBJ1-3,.,CASSPFQDISGNTIYF,TGTGCCAGCTCACCGTTTCAGGACATCTCTGGAAACACCATATATTTT
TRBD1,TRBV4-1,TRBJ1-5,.,CASSQERQGGQPQHF,TGCGCCAGCAGCCAAGAGAGACAGGGCGGTCAGCCCCAGCATTTT
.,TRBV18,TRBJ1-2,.,CASSPQSRNTNYGYTF,TGTGCCAGCTCACCACAGTCGCGGAATACTAACTATGGCTACACCTTC
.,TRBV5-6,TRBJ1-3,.,CASSWQGIGNTIYF,TGTGCCAGCAGCTGGCAGGGGATTGGAAACACCATATATTTT
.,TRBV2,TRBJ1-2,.,CASSELRRGVGYTF,TGTGCCAGCAGTGAACTTAGGCGGGGGGTGGGATACACCTTC
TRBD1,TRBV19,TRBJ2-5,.,CASSPGTGARQETQYF,TGTGCCAGTAGTCCCGGGACAGGGGCTCGTCAAGAGACCCAGTACTTC
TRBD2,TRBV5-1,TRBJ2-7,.,CASSPSGGYDEQYF,TGCGCCAGCAGCCCTAGCGGGGGTTACGACGAGCAGTACTTC
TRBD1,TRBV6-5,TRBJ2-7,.,CASSYGQGAYEQYF,TGTGCCAGCAGTTACGGGCAGGGGGCTTACGAGCAGTACTTC
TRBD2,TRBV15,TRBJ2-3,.,CATSRALSSGRHTDTQYF,TGTGCCACCAGCAGAGCCCTCTCTAGCGGGAGACACACAGATACGCAGTATTTT
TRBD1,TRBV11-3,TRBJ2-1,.,CASSSRQGQVGNEQFF,TGTGCCAGCAGCTCGAGACAGGGGCAGGTCGGCAATGAGCAGTTCTTC
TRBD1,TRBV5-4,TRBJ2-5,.,CASGSGQGGVETQYF,TGTGCCAGCGGGTCTGGACAGGGCGGTGTTGAGACCCAGTACTTC
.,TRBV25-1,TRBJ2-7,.,CASSESRREQYF,TGTGCCAGCAGTGAATCTAGACGGGAGCAGTACTTC
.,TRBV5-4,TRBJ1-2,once,CASSFPGQAGYTF,TGTGCCAGCAGCTTTCCGGGACAAGCGGGCTACACCTTC
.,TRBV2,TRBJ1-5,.,CASSEGRVQPQHF,TGTGCCAGCAGTGAAGGGCGGGTCCAGCCCCAGCATTTT
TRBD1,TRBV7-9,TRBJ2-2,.,CASSSPGQSNTGELFF,TGTGCCAGCAGCTCGCCGGGACAGTCGAACACCGGGGAGCTGTTTTTT
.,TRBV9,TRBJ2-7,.,CASSVEQGPYEQYF,TGTGCCAGCAGCGTAGAACAGGGACCCTACGAGCAGTACTTC
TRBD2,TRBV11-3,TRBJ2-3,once,CASSPSGGVTDTQYF,TGTGCCAGCAGCCCAAGCGGGGGGGTCACAGATACGCAGTATTTT
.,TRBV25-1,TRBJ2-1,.,CASSDPTALSYNEQFF,TGTGCCAGCAGTGACCCCACAGCCCTCTCCTACAATGAGCAGTTCTTC
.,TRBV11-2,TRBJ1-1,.,CASSARGLLEAFF,TGTGCCAGCAGCGCAAGGGGCCTGTTGGAAGCTTTCTTT
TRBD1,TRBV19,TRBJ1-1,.,CASSVPGQGATEAFF,TGTGCCAGTAGTGTCCCGGGACAGGGGGCGACTGAAGCTTTCTTT
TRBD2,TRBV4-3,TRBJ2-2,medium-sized,CASSQYSGSAGELFF,TGCGCCAGCAGCCAATACAGCGGGAGCGCCGGGGAGCTGTTTTTT
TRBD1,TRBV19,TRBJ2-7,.,CASSRTGGTLEQYF,TGTGCCAGTAGTCGGACAGGGGGAACATTGGAGCAGTACTTC
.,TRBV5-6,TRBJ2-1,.,CASSFDSSYNEQFF,TGTGCCAGCAGCTTTGACAGCTCCTACAATGAGCAGTTCTTC
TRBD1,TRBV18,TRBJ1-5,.,CASSPRQGEGQPQHF,TGTGCCAGCTCACCTAGACAGGGGGAAGGTCAGCCCCAGCATTTT
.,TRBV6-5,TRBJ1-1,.,CASRLQGLAEAFF,TGTGCCAGCAGACTACAGGGTTTGGCTGAAGCTTTCTTT
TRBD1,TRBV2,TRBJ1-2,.,CATGTGANYGYTF,TGTGCCACCGGGACAGGAGCTAACTATGGCTACACCTTC
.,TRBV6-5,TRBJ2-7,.,CASSHRTGSGGEQYF,TGTGCCAGCAGTCACAGGACAGGGTCGGGGGGAGAGCAGTACTTC
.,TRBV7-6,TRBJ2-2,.,CASRPSSSGELFF,TGTGCCAGCAGACCATCTAGTTCCGGGGAGCTGTTTTTT
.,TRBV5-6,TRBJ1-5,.,CASSPYGSGNQPQHF,TGTGCCAGCAGCCCATACGGGAGTGGCAATCAGCCCCAGCATTTT
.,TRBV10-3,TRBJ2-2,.,CAIKGREWDTGELFF,TGTGCCATCAAAGGCCGGGAGTGGGACACCGGGGAGCTGTTTTTT
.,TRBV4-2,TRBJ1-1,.,CASSQNSNTEAFF,TGTGCCAGCAGCCAAAACAGCAACACTGAAGCTTTCTTT
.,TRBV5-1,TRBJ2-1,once,CASSLAPINEQFF,TGCGCCAGCAGCTTGGCCCCTATAAATGAGCAGTTCTTC